This note documents a single T cell receptor (beta chain) sequence. The data stem from a study of T cell changes during pregnancy in multiple sclerosis. Measured with immunoSEQ multiplex PCR; TCRdb has only the in-frame clones, and not every one. The table has some 28,000 clones, roughly nine tenths seen once. The CDR3 contains 20 residues. Germline CDR1 GTSNPN, CDR2 SVGIG (reference sequence). V lost 0 bases and J lost 1, with 25 bases in between. Specimen: CD4+ T cells from peripheral blood mononuclear cells, collected in the first trimester of pregnancy. The V and J genes are TRBV30 and TRBJ1-5; a possible D gene is TRBD1 (5 bases). This clonotype was sampled from a female donor in good health, enrolled as a control in a pregnancy study. In DNA, the CDR3 is TGTGCCTGGAGTGTACCCCGGGTTTCTCAGCGGGGGTACAGCAATCAGCCCCAGCATTTT. This encodes CAWSVPRVSQRGYSNQPQHF.